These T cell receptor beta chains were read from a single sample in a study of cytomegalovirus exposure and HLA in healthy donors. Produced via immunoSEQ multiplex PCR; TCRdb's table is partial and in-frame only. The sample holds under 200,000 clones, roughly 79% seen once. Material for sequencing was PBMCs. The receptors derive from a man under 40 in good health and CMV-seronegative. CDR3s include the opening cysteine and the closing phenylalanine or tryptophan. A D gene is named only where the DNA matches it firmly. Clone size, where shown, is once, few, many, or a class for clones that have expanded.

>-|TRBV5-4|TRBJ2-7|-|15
CASSLEGTLMGEQYF
TGTGCCAGCAGCTTGGAGGGGACACTCATGGGCGAGCAGTACTTC
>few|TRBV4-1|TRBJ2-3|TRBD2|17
CASSQSGLAGNTDTQYF
TGCGCCAGCAGCCAATCTGGACTAGCGGGAAACACAGATACGCAGTATTTT
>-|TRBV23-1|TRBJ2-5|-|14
CASSHLTGSETQYF
TGCGCCAGCAGTCACCTGACAGGATCGGAGACCCAGTACTTC
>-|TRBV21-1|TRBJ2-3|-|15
CASSRTGDAGDTQYF
TGTGCCAGCAGCAGGACAGGGGACGCTGGAGATACGCAGTATTTT
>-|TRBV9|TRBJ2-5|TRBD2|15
CASSPRTSGIETQYF
TGTGCCAGCAGCCCCAGGACTAGCGGGATTGAGACCCAGTACTTC
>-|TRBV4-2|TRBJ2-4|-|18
CASSQDGWGYGAKNIQYF
TGTGCCAGCAGCCAAGATGGGTGGGGCTATGGGGCCAAAAACATTCAGTACTTC
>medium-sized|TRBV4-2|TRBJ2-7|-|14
CASGLGEEVYEQYF
TGTGCCAGCGGCCTTGGGGAGGAGGTCTACGAGCAGTACTTC
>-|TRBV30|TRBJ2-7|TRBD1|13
CAWRGDRGPRQYF
TGTGCCTGGAGGGGGGACAGGGGGCCTCGGCAGTACTTC
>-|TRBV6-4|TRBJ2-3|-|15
CASSEDGSTGDTQYF
TGTGCCAGCAGTGAGGACGGGAGTACGGGGGATACGCAGTATTTT
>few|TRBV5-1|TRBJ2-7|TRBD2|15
CASSLGSGRANEQYF
TGCGCCAGCAGCTTGGGTAGCGGGAGGGCGAATGAGCAGTACTTC
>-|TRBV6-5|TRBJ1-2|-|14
CASSYRGSNYGYTF
TGTGCCAGCAGTTACAGGGGCAGTAACTATGGCTACACCTTC
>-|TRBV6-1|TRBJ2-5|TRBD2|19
CASSEPWGLAGGPQETQYF
TGTGCCAGCAGTGAACCGTGGGGACTAGCGGGAGGGCCACAAGAGACCCAGTACTTC
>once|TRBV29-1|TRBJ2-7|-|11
CSVGGTYEQYF
TGCAGCGTCGGTGGGACTTACGAGCAGTACTTC
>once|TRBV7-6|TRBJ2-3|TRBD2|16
CASSLATREGPDTQYF
TGTGCCAGCAGCTTAGCGACCCGGGAGGGGCCAGATACGCAGTATTTT
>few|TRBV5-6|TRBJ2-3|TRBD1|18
CASSLIIGTGRFTDTQYF
TGTGCCAGCAGCTTGATAATCGGGACAGGGAGGTTCACAGATACGCAGTATTTT
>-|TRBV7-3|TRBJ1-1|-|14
CASSPQGLNTEAFF
TGTGCCAGCAGCCCACAGGGACTGAACACTGAAGCTTTCTTT
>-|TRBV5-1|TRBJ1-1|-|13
CASSSLTGTEAFF
TGCGCCAGCAGCTCGCTAACGGGGACTGAAGCTTTCTTT
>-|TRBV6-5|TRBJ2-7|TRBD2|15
CASSYSGAGVGEQYF
TGTGCCAGCAGTTACTCCGGAGCGGGAGTGGGCGAGCAGTACTTC
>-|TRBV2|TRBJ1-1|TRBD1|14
CASSVTGVTTEAFF
TGTGCCAGCAGTGTGACAGGGGTGACCACTGAAGCTTTCTTT
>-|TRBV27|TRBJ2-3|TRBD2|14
CASSRTSGGDTQYF
TGTGCCAGCAGTCGTACTAGCGGCGGAGATACGCAGTATTTT
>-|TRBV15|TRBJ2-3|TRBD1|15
CATSREGQYTDTQYF
TGTGCCACCAGCAGAGAGGGACAGTACACAGATACGCAGTATTTT
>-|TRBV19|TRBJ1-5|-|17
CASSIGGTIYSNQPQHF
TGTGCCAGTAGTATAGGCGGGACCATTTATAGCAATCAGCCCCAGCATTTT
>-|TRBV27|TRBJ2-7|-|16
CASGRYPGETAYEQYF
TGTGCCAGCGGACGGTACCCAGGGGAGACCGCCTACGAGCAGTACTTC
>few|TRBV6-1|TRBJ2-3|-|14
CASSPKRLTDTQYF
TGTGCCAGCAGTCCAAAGAGGTTAACAGATACGCAGTATTTT
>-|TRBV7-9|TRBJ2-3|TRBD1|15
CASSSRTGGTDTQYF
TGTGCCAGCAGCTCCCGGACAGGGGGCACAGATACGCAGTATTTT
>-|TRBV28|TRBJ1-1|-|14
CASSSLQGNTEAFF
TGTGCCAGCAGTTCTCTACAGGGGAACACTGAAGCTTTCTTT
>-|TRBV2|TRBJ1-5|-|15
CASRMEQNSNQPQHF
TGTGCCAGCAGGATGGAGCAGAATAGCAATCAGCCCCAGCATTTT
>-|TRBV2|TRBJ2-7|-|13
CASSVSGNYEQYF
TGTGCCAGCAGTGTGTCGGGGAACTACGAGCAGTACTTC
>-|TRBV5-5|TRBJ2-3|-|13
CASSLAIADTQYF
TGTGCCAGCAGCTTGGCCATAGCAGATACGCAGTATTTT
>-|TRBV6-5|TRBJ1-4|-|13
CASREQPSEKLFF
TGTGCCAGCAGAGAACAGCCTTCAGAAAAACTGTTTTTT
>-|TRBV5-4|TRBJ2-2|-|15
CASSLSDTNTGELFF
TGTGCCAGCAGCTTGTCAGATACGAACACCGGGGAGCTGTTTTTT
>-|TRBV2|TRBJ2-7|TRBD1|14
CARRPGQGSYEQYF
TGTGCCAGGAGGCCGGGACAGGGTTCGTACGAGCAGTACTTC
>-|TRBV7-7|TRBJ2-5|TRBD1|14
CASSSGQFQETQYF
TGTGCCAGCAGCTCGGGACAGTTCCAAGAGACCCAGTACTTC
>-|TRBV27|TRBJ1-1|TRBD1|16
CASSLEDRGSNTEAFF
TGTGCCAGCAGTTTGGAGGACAGGGGGTCGAACACTGAAGCTTTCTTT
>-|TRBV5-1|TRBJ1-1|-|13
CASSLIMRAEAFF
TGCGCCAGCAGCTTGATAATGAGGGCTGAAGCTTTCTTT